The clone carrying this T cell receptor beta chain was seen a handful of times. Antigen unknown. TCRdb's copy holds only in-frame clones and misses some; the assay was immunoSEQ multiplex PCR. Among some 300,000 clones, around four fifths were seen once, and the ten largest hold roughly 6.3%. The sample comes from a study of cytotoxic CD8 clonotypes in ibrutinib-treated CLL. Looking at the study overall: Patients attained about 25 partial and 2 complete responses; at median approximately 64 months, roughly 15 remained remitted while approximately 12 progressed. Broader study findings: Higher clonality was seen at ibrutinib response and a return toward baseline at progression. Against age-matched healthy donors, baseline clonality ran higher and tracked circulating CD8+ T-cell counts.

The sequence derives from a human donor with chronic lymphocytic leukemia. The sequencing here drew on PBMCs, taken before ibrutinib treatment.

The chain's CDR3 is CASSYHRGPNYGYTF. The DNA of the CDR3 is TGTGCCAGCAGCTACCACCGGGGACCTAACTATGGCTACACCTTC. The V and J genes are TRBV5-4 and TRBJ1-2, with a tentative D call TRBD1 (5 bases). This CDR3 comprises 15 residues. CDR1 and CDR2 (germline): SGHNT, YYREEE (reference sequence). Trimming left V 3 bases short and J 0 bases short, with 12 bases between.